The clone carrying this TCR beta chain was seen just once. The data stem from a study of blood T cell repertoires in COVID-19. About the research overall: The United States, Italy and Spain supplied acute and convalescent COVID-19 samples.

Trimming took 2 bases from V and 0 from J, leaving 10 bases between them. The germline V gene encodes CDR1 MNHNS and CDR2 SASEGT. CDR3 length equals 15 residues. In the authors' workflow: Nucleated cell counts were estimated from reference gene primer amplification. Sequenced by immunoSEQ multiplex PCR; TCRdb stores in-frame clones only, minus some. That table gives V, J and clone size, and the DNA gave D and trimming. Among tens of thousands of clones, 75% to 85% were seen once, and the ten largest hold roughly 18%. The specimen sequenced was peripheral blood. The chain combines TRBV6-1 with TRBJ1-2; no clear D gene. The clonotype originates from a man between 65 and 80 years old who had recovered from COVID-19. The CDR3 sequence: CASSELALANYGYTF. Written as DNA, the CDR3 is TGTGCCAGCAGTGAACTAGCCTTAGCTAACTATGGCTACACCTTC.